Sequencing of this T cell receptor beta chain was carried out in a study of T cells expressing NK-cell markers. TCRdb reanalyzed the 5' RACE reads and collapses them to one entry per CDR3 protein, without DNA. The specimen's table records about 390,000 distinct CDR3 sequences. Germline loops: CDR1 SGHRS, CDR2 YFSETQ. The CDR3 runs to 14 residues. The sequence was obtained from a woman in her forties or fifties in good health. V and J are TRBV5-1 and TRBJ2-5; the TCRdb call, TRBD1, lacks DNA for checking. The material sequenced was blood T cells: a sorted CD56 or NKG2C T cell subset, CD4+ or CD8+ T cells, or bulk PBMC T cells (not recorded which). Here the CDR3 reads CASSLTGDQETQYF.